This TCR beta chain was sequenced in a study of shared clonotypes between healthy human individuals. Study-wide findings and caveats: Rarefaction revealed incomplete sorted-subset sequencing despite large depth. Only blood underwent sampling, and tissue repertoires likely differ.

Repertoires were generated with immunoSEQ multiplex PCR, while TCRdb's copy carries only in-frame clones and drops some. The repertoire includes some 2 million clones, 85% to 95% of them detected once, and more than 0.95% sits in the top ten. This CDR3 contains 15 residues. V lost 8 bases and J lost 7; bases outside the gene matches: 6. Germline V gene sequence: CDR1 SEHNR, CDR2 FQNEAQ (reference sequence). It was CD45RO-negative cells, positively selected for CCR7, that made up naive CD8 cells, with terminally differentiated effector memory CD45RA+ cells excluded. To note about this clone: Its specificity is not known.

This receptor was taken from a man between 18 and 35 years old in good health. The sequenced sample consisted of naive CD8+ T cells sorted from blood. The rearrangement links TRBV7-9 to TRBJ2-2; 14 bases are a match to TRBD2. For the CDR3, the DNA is TGTGCCAGCTGGGGACTAGCGGGAGTGGTCGGGGAGCTGTTTTTT. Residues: CASWGLAGVVGELFF.